Described below is a single T cell receptor (beta chain) sequence and its context. Its specificity is unknown. The entry originates in a study of CD8+ T cells in alopecia areata. Study-wide results and limits: The treated group had a single nonresponder, limiting CD8+ expansion-response conclusions. Sequencing of scalp samples also captures resident alphabeta T cells of normal skin.

Trimming at V came to 2 bases and at J to 6 bases, leaving 4 bases not matched to a gene. This CDR3 region has 13 residues. CDR1 and CDR2 (germline): SQVTM, ANQGSEA. This sample's treatment: oral pan-JAK inhibitor, 5-10 mg twice daily. Once RNA had been extracted, it was reverse transcribed into cDNA to act as the sequencing template. Produced via immunoSEQ multiplex PCR; TCRdb's table is partial and in-frame only. The sample records about 250,000 clones, about 62% being singletons. Sequencing used CD4+ T cells sorted from blood, obtained around week 53, from a patient treated with tofacitinib. J is TRBJ2-3 and V is TRBV29-1, with 8 bases identical to TRBD1. The source of this sequence is a human donor with alopecia areata. CDR3: CSVERDRRDTQYF. In DNA form, the CDR3 reads TGCAGCGTTGAACGGGACAGGAGGGATACGCAGTATTTT.